This TCR beta chain comes out of a study of beta chain features in type 1 diabetes (dated by TCRdb to the late 2010s). Broadly, across the study: Mean age, gender distribution, total cell number and subset yield were not different between patients and healthy donors. Whereas all 28 donors provided naive and central memory subsets, regulatory and stem cell-like memory subsets were isolated from just 8 patients and roughly eight healthy donors. The study compared the TCRB repertoires of sorted circulating CD4+ T cell subsets in recently diagnosed type 1 diabetes patients with those in matched healthy donors. A total of 107,917,701 sorted cells were examined across all samples, and the number of cells per subset was strongly correlated with RNA yield.

Here is what the overall study found, with its caveats: PCR might favor shorter templates, but patient and control samples were amplified and corrected together, so any skew would affect both groups equally. At VDJ recombination sites, type 1 diabetes patients had fewer insertions and more deleted nucleotides, which implies abnormalities in thymic rearrangement. Because cDNA was sequenced instead of genomic DNA, activated cells with high expression could be over-represented, although the groups did not differ in activation or CD3 levels. HLA sub-analyses involved small numbers of individuals, so any influence of HLA type on TCRB rearrangement remained unresolved. A moderate but significant shortening of TCRB CDR3 length was observed in type 1 diabetes patients in all four CD4+ subsets. Naive, central memory and regulatory TCRB repertoires appeared more similar among patients than among healthy donors.

From its cysteine to its phenylalanine, the CDR3 spans 15 amino acids. Only the CDR3 portion is preserved as DNA: 45 bases, with reading frame beginning at the first base. After removal of 4 bases from V and 5 bases from J, the junction retains 9 bases not matched to a gene. The germline V gene gives CDR1 as SGHDT and CDR2 as YYEEEE. This clone was counted between two and nine times. The antigen it binds to is not known. No base quality values were provided; no much bigger clone lies one nucleotide off. From each donor, a single peripheral blood sample of 95 to 150 mL on average was drawn into heparinised tubes. A BD FACSAria II and a panel including CD45RO, CCR7, CD25, CD127, CD95 and CD27 were used to sort naive, central memory, regulatory and stem cell-like memory CD4+ T cells. A purity above 98% was achieved for all sorted populations. PBMCs were separated immediately by Lymphoprep density gradient centrifugation and were stained directly, without being cultured. So that batch effects would be minimized, each experiment stained and sorted samples in pairs, pairing one healthy donor with one patient.

The High Capacity cDNA Reverse Transcription Kit was used to reverse transcribe all of the isolated RNA, meaning that expressed TCRB transcripts were what got sequenced. Deep immunoSEQ sequencing was performed on naive, central memory and regulatory T cell samples, with an average of around 3.5 million total reads per sample. Sorted cells were lysed in RLT buffer and RNA was extracted with DNase-treated RNeasy Micro or Mini kits, depending on cell number. Each cell subset was processed on its own to prevent cross-contamination, while patient and healthy donor samples were processed together. The immunoSEQ multiplex PCR was used to amplify TCRB sequences from cDNA, yielding 87-bp fragments that span the CDR3 region. The amplicons were sequenced using the Illumina HiSeq platform. The published analysis was carried out like this. Synthetic template baselines were used to correct PCR bias computationally, reads within Hamming distance 2 were collapsed, and singletons that could not be merged were discarded. Reads were aligned against IMGT to assign V, D and J genes, CDR3 length and insertions or deletions at six rearrangement sites. Within each subset, clonotype counts were normalized to sorted cell number, and only after that were true diversity and Gini coefficients computed with the tcR R package. Repertoire sharing was quantified using the overlap coefficient calculated on TCRB nucleotide sequences. Out-of-frame TCRB sequences from naive cells were analyzed to stand in for the pre-selection repertoire. This immuneACCESS table, as held by TCRdb, lists in-frame sequences with V and J called but not all clones. Of the missing ones, under half trace to an unresolved V gene in checked studies; the others have no known cause. The V and J calls and the clone size are those of that table, but D and trimming were determined from the DNA. The table for this sample lists about 470,000 clones; 25% to 35% of them were counted only once. About 0.065% of the sample lies in the top ten.

The chain joins TRBV5-6 to TRBJ2-5, with 9 bases in between that match TRBD1. The sample comprised naive CD4+ T cells from blood. This specimen's cell subset or site label, per the study, means: true naive CD4+ T cells. This receptor was taken from a man between 18 and 35 years old in good health. CDR3 sequence: CASSPGTGWRETQYF. The bases are TGTGCCAGCAGCCCCGGGACAGGGTGGAGGGAGACCCAGTACTTC.